Detailed here is one TCR beta chain. The entry originates in a study of T cell clones after liver transplantation. Across the study: Third-party-reactive TCRbeta sequences from pre-transplant mixed lymphocyte reactions served as antigen-independent comparators.

The germline CDR1 and CDR2 sequences are MNHNY and SVGAGI (reference sequence). CDR3 length equals 10 residues. V lost 8 bases and J lost 7, with 5 bases in between. Profiled with immunoSEQ multiplex PCR; TCRdb holds only in-frame clones, not every one. The table lists 50,000 to 60,000 clones, about 73% of them singletons. The chain is built from TRBV6-6 and TRBJ1-4; D uncertain. Sample: CD4+ T cells from blood, taken at the roughly 16-month timepoint. This receptor was obtained from a human patient who received a liver transplant. Some T cells may originate from the graft donor. CDR3 sequence (DNA): TGTGCCAGCGGTGTTGAAAAACTGTTTTTT. Protein: CASGVEKLFF.